This entry lists 18 T cell receptor beta chains sequenced from one sample in a study of cytomegalovirus exposure and HLA in healthy donors. Only in-frame clones appear in the TCRdb table, and some are missing; sequencing was by immunoSEQ multiplex PCR. The sample lists fewer than 250,000 clones; 83% were seen once. The specimen sequenced was PBMCs. The receptors shown here come from a woman between 18 and 30 years old in good health and CMV-seronegative.

The chain carries TRBV5-1 and TRBJ2-5; D call uncertain. Trimming pared 0 bases from V and 1 base from J, leaving 7 bases between. This CDR3 is built from 14 residues. CDR1 is SGHRS and CDR2 is YFSETQ in the germline V gene. This CDR3 reads CASSLGSVQETQYF. As DNA, the CDR3 is TGCGCCAGCAGCTTGGGTTCAGTCCAAGAGACCCAGTACTTC.

The chain uses TRBV27 and TRBJ2-1; D could derive from TRBD1 or TRBD2 (5 bases each). CDR3 length: 12 amino acids. V gave up 3 bases and J gave up 9 bases, with 9 bases separating them. The germline V gene has CDR1 MNHEY and CDR2 SMNVEV (reference sequence). Here the CDR3 reads CASSFGGVEQFF. The CDR3 DNA sequence: TGTGCCAGCAGTTTTGGGGGAGTTGAGCAGTTCTTC.

In its sample, this clone was seen a few times. The V gene is TRBV27, the J gene TRBJ2-5; D unresolved. The germline CDR1 and CDR2 sequences are MNHEY and SMNVEV (reference sequence). The CDR3 has 14 amino acids. The V and J ends lost 0 bases and 5 bases respectively, with 10 bases between them. CDR3 nucleotides: TGTGCCAGCAGTTTATCTGGCGATAGGGAGACCCAGTACTTC. This gives the protein CASSLSGDRETQYF.

The chain is built from TRBV4-1 and TRBJ1-1; the match to TRBD1 covers 7 bases. The trim removed 6 bases at V and 5 bases at J, leaving 21 bases unmatched. This CDR3 is 18 amino acids long. CDR1 and CDR2 (germline): MGHRA, YSYEKL. CDR3 loop: CASSRAAQRGRDRTEAFF. The CDR3 region has the DNA TGCGCCAGCAGTCGAGCTGCACAAAGGGGGCGCGATAGGACTGAAGCTTTCTTT.

To note about this clone: In the same sample, other DNA sequences code for this CDR3. Here the CDR3 reads CASTSGRSSYNEQFF. The CDR3 nucleotides read TGTGCCAGCACCTCGGGCAGGAGCTCCTACAATGAGCAGTTCTTC. The chain employs TRBV27 and TRBJ2-1, with D unclear. The CDR3 extends over 15 amino acids. V was clipped by 7 bases and J by 0 bases, with 13 bases between them. Germline CDR1 reads MNHEY; CDR2 reads SMNVEV (reference sequence).

This clone was found many times. The chain combines TRBV6-6 with TRBJ1-2; TRBD1 aligns across 7 bases. Germline V CDR1 and CDR2: MNHNY, SVGAGI (reference sequence). This CDR3 has 14 amino acids. V lost 5 bases and J lost 0; bases outside the gene matches: 3. The CDR3 bases are TGTGCCAGCAGTAGACAGGGCACTAACTATGGCTACACCTTC. Residues: CASSRQGTNYGYTF.

The sample holds one count of this clone. V usage is TRBV6-1 and J usage is TRBJ1-6; D not certain. CDR1 and CDR2 from the germline V gene are MNHNS and SASEGT. The ends were cut back, 3 bases at V and 8 bases at J, with 11 bases in the middle. This CDR3 is 14 amino acids long. The CDR3 loop is CASSETIVDSPLHF. In nucleotides, the CDR3 is TGTGCCAGCAGTGAGACGATAGTGGATTCACCCCTCCACTTT.

The rearrangement uses TRBV4-1 and TRBJ1-2; D unresolved. V lost 0 bases to trimming and J lost 5 bases, with 10 bases between them. The CDR3 runs 14 residues. Germline CDR1 reads MGHRA; CDR2 reads YSYEKL. CDR3 in DNA: TGCGCCAGCAGCCAAGAACCCAGGCCGTATGGCTACACCTTC. This sequence encodes CASSQEPRPYGYTF.

This chain uses TRBV12-5 with TRBJ2-3; no reliable D call. CDR1 is LGHNT and CDR2 is FRNRAP in the germline V gene. The CDR3 sequence is 14 residues long. V was cut by 7 bases and J by 0 bases, with 11 bases left in between. This chain's CDR3 is CASAASQSTDTQYF. The CDR3 DNA follows: TGTGCTAGTGCTGCCAGCCAAAGCACAGATACGCAGTATTTT.

The chain is built from TRBV9 and TRBJ1-6; weak D call: TRBD1 (6 bases). V lost 2 bases and J 10 bases, leaving 16 bases between the germline ends. Germline lookup yields CDR1 SGDLS and CDR2 YYNGEE. The CDR3 spans 15 residues. CDR3 protein: CASSVDTGSRSPLHF. The CDR3 DNA reads TGTGCCAGCAGCGTTGATACAGGGTCTCGATCACCCCTCCACTTT. Using reference TRBV9 and TRBJ1-6 for the parts outside the CDR3, the full variable domain is DSGVTQTPKHLITATGQRVTLRCSPRSGDLSVYWYQQSLDQGLQFLIQYYNGEERAKGNILERFSAQQFPDLHSELNLSSLELGDSALYFCASSVDTGSRSPLHFGNGTRLTVT.

The J gene is TRBJ2-7, the V gene TRBV7-6; weak D call: TRBD1 (5 bases). The CDR3 spans 14 residues. The ends were cut back, 5 bases at V and 0 bases at J, with 11 bases in the middle. The germline CDR1 and CDR2 sequences are SGHVS and FNYEAQ. Here the CDR3 reads CASSPKGHSYEQYF. CDR3 coding DNA: TGTGCCAGCAGCCCGAAAGGACACTCCTACGAGCAGTACTTC.

The genes are TRBV15 and TRBJ2-7; D not resolved. Trimming took 5 bases from V and 0 from J, leaving 17 bases between them. The CDR3 loop spans 16 amino acids. Germline V gives CDR1 LNHNV, CDR2 YYDKDF (reference sequence). The CDR3 sequence is CATSPRLKQTSYEQYF. CDR3 sequence (DNA): TGTGCCACCAGCCCCAGGTTGAAACAGACCTCCTACGAGCAGTACTTC.

This clone occurred a few times. The CDR3 region is CATSPTTGSEQYF. DNA for the CDR3: TGTGCCACCAGCCCAACTACAGGGTCCGAGCAGTACTTC. V gene TRBV15 combines with J gene TRBJ2-7; D is perhaps TRBD1 (6 bases). The V and J ends lost 5 bases and 6 bases respectively, with 14 bases between them. The CDR3 has 13 amino acids. The germline V gene encodes CDR1 LNHNV and CDR2 YYDKDF (reference sequence).

The chain combines TRBV30 with TRBJ1-3, with D uncertain. Germline assignment: CDR1 GTSNPN and CDR2 SVGIG (reference sequence). This CDR3 has 12 amino acids. V lost 1 base and J lost 5, with 6 bases in between. CDR3 sequence: CAWSGLRNTIYF. The CDR3 DNA is TGTGCCTGGAGTGGGCTTCGAAACACCATATATTTT.

The rearrangement uses TRBV6-5 and TRBJ2-7; D unclear. Trimming left V 2 bases short and J 0 bases short, with 8 bases between. Germline V gene sequence: CDR1 MNHEY, CDR2 SVGAGI. CDR3 size: 14 residues. This CDR3 is CASSYTEYSYEQYF. As DNA, the CDR3 is TGTGCCAGCAGTTACACCGAGTACTCCTACGAGCAGTACTTC.

This sequence joins TRBV5-1 and TRBJ2-1, with a possible D match to TRBD2 (6 bases). The CDR3 consists of 14 residues. V was cut by 5 bases and J by 4 bases, with 13 bases left in between. The germline CDR1 and CDR2 sequences are SGHRS and YFSETQ. This chain's CDR3 is CASRTSLGYNEQFF. The CDR3 nucleotides are TGCGCCAGCAGAACTAGCCTGGGGTACAATGAGCAGTTCTTC. The whole variable domain, remainder taken from reference TRBV5-1 and TRBJ2-1, is KAGVTQTPRYLIKTRGQQVTLSCSPISGHRSVSWYQQTPGQGLQFLFEYFSETQRNKGNFPGRFSGRQFSNSRSEMNVSTLELGDSALYLCASRTSLGYNEQFFGPGTRLTVL.

The chain combines TRBV30 with TRBJ2-7; 8 bases are shared with TRBD2. Losses at the gene ends were 7 bases for V and 1 base for J; bases not matched to a gene: 9. Germline V lookup: CDR1 GTSNPN, CDR2 SVGIG (reference sequence). The length of the CDR3 is 14 residues. CDR3 in DNA: TGTGCCTCCCTTAAAAGCGGGAGTTCCTACGAGCAGTACTTC. Its protein is CASLKSGSSYEQYF. The variable domain in full, completed from reference TRBV30 and TRBJ2-7, reads SQTIHQWPATLVQPVGSPLSLECTVEGTSNPNLYWYRQAAGRGLQLLFYSVGIGQISSEVPQNLSASRPQDRQFILSSKKLLLSDSGFYLCASLKSGSSYEQYFGPGTRLTVT.

CDR3 nucleotides: TGTGCCAGCAGCTTAGAACAAATAGGGCCATCCCCCGGGGAGCTGTTTTTT. Residues: CASSLEQIGPSPGELFF. The chain couples TRBV7-3 to TRBJ2-2; unclear D gene. CDR1 is SGHTA, CDR2 FQGTGA, per germline. V was clipped by 2 bases and J by 6 bases, with 19 bases between them. CDR3 length: 17 residues.